This TCR beta chain is drawn from a study of beta chain features in type 1 diabetes. CDR3 length: 13 amino acids. Trimming took 5 bases from V and 3 from J; bases not matched to a gene: 3. Germline V gives CDR1 SGHTA, CDR2 FQGTGA. This clone was observed a handful of times. What was sequenced were expressed TCRB transcripts, since all of the isolated RNA had been reverse transcribed. TCRdb's copy holds only in-frame clones and misses some; the assay was immunoSEQ multiplex PCR. Altogether some 900,000 clones are present, roughly a sixth being singletons, with the ten largest covering 0.023%. The V call is TRBV7-3, the J call TRBJ2-5; 7 bases map to TRBD2. The specimen was naive CD4+ T cells from blood. The source of this sequence is a woman aged 18-30 years in good health. DNA of the CDR3: TGTGCCAGCAGCCCGGGACTAAAAGAGACCCAGTACTTC. Translating it yields CASSPGLKETQYF.